These 26 T cell receptor beta chains were sequenced from one sample in a study of radiation and T cells in renal cell carcinoma. Sequencing used immunoSEQ multiplex PCR; TCRdb keeps in-frame clones, though not all of them. The sample records roughly 170,000 clones, about 88% being singletons. Time point in this sample: blood 4 weeks post-SBRT, at nephrectomy. The treatment here: 15 Gy SBRT to primary tumor, nephrectomy 4 weeks later. Sequenced material: blood, taken from a patient whose treatment included radiotherapy and nephrectomy. The receptors were sampled from a woman aged 45-65 years with renal cell carcinoma.

The chain recombines TRBV6-6 with TRBJ2-6; TRBD1 is a possible D gene (5 bases). From germline, CDR1 is MNHNY and CDR2 SVGAGI (reference sequence). CDR3 length: 16 amino acids. V lost 7 bases to trimming and J lost 4 bases, with 17 bases between them. The CDR3 nucleotides are TGTGCCAGCATTACGGATGGCAGGGCCGGGGCCAACGTCCTGACTTTC. It is translated as CASITDGRAGANVLTF.

This clone was counted once. This rearrangement joins TRBV6-1 to TRBJ2-5; D remains unclear. Germline assignment: CDR1 MNHNS and CDR2 SASEGT. V was trimmed by 0 bases and J by 4 bases, leaving 9 bases between them. The CDR3 contains 14 residues. CDR3 bases: TGTGCCAGCAGTGAAGCCCATCCACGAGAGACCCAGTACTTC. This codes for CASSEAHPRETQYF.

The V call is TRBV7-9, the J call TRBJ1-2; weak D call: TRBD1 (6 bases). Germline V lookup: CDR1 SEHNR, CDR2 FQNEAQ (reference sequence). The CDR3 is 15 residues long. V was pared by 2 bases and J by 4 bases, with 14 bases between. As DNA, the CDR3 is TGTGCCAGCAGCTTAACGGGGGGCGTCGGCTATGGCTACACCTTC. This encodes CASSLTGGVGYGYTF. Looking up the rest from reference TRBV7-9 and TRBJ1-2 gives the full variable domain: DTGVSQNPRHKITKRGQNVTFRCDPISEHNRLYWYRQTLGQGPEFLTYFQNEAQLEKSRLLSDRFSAERPKGSFSTLEIQRTEQGDSAMYLCASSLTGGVGYGYTFGSGTRLTVV.

This chain connects TRBV5-1 to TRBJ2-7; 8 nucleotides agree with TRBD2. Losses at the gene ends were 0 bases for V and 4 bases for J; bases not matched to a gene: 9. There are 16 residues in the CDR3. CDR1 is SGHRS and CDR2 is YFSETQ in the germline V gene. DNA of the CDR3: TGCGCCAGCAGCTTGGATTGGGCTAGCGGGCTTTACGAGCAGTACTTC. This codes for CASSLDWASGLYEQYF.

CDR3 protein: CASSSDRAEKLFF. CDR3 coding DNA: TGTGCCAGCAGTTCGGACAGGGCTGAAAAACTGTTTTTT. The rearrangement uses TRBV6-1 and TRBJ1-4; 8 nucleotides align to TRBD1. The CDR3 has 13 amino acids. J lost 7 bases, V lost 5 bases, and 3 bases had no gene match. Germline-derived CDR1 and CDR2 are MNHNS and SASEGT.

V and J are TRBV6-5 and TRBJ2-2, with D possibly being TRBD1 (5 bases). The germline CDR1 and CDR2 sequences are MNHEY and SVGAGI. CDR3 length: 13 residues. Trimming removed 6 bases at V and 5 bases at J, with 10 bases between. CDR3 in amino acids: CASRSPGTGELFF. CDR3 in DNA: TGTGCCAGCAGGTCACCAGGGACCGGGGAGCTGTTTTTT.

This clone was seen a few times. This sequence joins TRBV2 and TRBJ1-3; 9 nucleotides agree with TRBD1. Trimming cost V 6 bases and J 2 bases; bases outside gene matches: 11. CDR3 length equals 17 residues. From germline, CDR1 is SNHLY and CDR2 FYNNEI. This CDR3 reads CASSPTSQGATGNTIYF. The DNA of the CDR3 is TGTGCCAGCAGCCCGACATCACAGGGGGCTACTGGAAACACCATATATTTT.

The V gene is TRBV19, the J gene TRBJ1-1; D unclear. The CDR3 contains 12 residues. Germline V CDR1 and CDR2: LNHDA, SQIVND (reference sequence). V gave up 3 bases and J gave up 7 bases, with 9 bases separating them. CDR3 nucleotides: TGTGCCAGTAGTATTGGGCTGGTTGAAGCTTTCTTT. Protein product: CASSIGLVEAFF.

This clone appeared once. The chain links TRBV9 to TRBJ2-5; 8 bases line up with TRBD1. The CDR3 is 15 residues long. Trimming took 3 bases from V and 1 from J; bases not matched to a gene: 5. Germline V gives CDR1 SGDLS, CDR2 YYNGEE. Here the CDR3 DNA reads TGTGCCAGCAGCGCACTGACAGGGGCCCAAGAGACCCAGTACTTC. Residues: CASSALTGAQETQYF.

The gene calls are TRBV7-2 and TRBJ2-5; 8 bases are shared with TRBD1. There are 15 residues in the CDR3. CDR1 SGHTA and CDR2 FQGNSA come from the germline V gene. Trimming removed 5 bases from V and 4 bases from J; junction bases left unmatched: 9. Written as DNA, the CDR3 is TGTGCCAGCAGCCTGACAGGGGATAGAATAGAGACCCAGTACTTC. This sequence encodes CASSLTGDRIETQYF.

This rearrangement joins TRBV4-3 to TRBJ2-1; 7 nucleotides align to TRBD2. J lost 7 bases, V lost 1 base, and 7 bases had no gene match. This CDR3 spans 15 amino acids. Germline lookup yields CDR1 LGHNA and CDR2 YSLEER. The chain's CDR3 is CASSQAGGRDNEQFF. The CDR3 bases are TGCGCCAGCAGCCAAGCCGGAGGGAGGGATAATGAGCAGTTCTTC.

CDR3 residues: CASSIVRGDIQYF. The CDR3 DNA is TGTGCCAGTAGTATAGTAAGGGGGGACATTCAGTACTTC. The rearrangement uses TRBV19 and TRBJ2-4; the D gene could be TRBD1 or TRBD2 (6 bases each). CDR1 and CDR2 (germline): LNHDA, SQIVND (reference sequence). V lost 1 base and J lost 8, with 9 bases in between. CDR3 size: 13 residues.

The chain joins TRBV18 to TRBJ2-3, with unresolved D. V lost 1 base and J 1 base, leaving 6 bases between the germline ends. The CDR3 sequence is 14 residues long. Looked up from germline, CDR1 is KGHSH and CDR2 is LQKENI. The CDR3 loop reads CASSPQGRTDTQYF. CDR3 bases: TGTGCCAGCTCACCACAAGGACGCACAGATACGCAGTATTTT. The full variable domain, completed using reference TRBV18 and TRBJ2-3, is NAGVMQNPRHLVRRRGQEARLRCSPMKGHSHVYWYRQLPEEGLKFMVYLQKENIIDESGMPKERFSAEFPKEGPSILRIQQVVRGDSAAYFCASSPQGRTDTQYFGPGTRLTVL.

The rearrangement joins TRBV9 to TRBJ1-3; possibly TRBD1 for D (5 bases). Per germline, CDR1 SGDLS and CDR2 YYNGEE. The CDR3 has 16 residues. Trimming took off 4 bases at V and 4 bases at J, with 18 bases between the two ends. The CDR3 reads CASSPQGGIYGNTIYF. The CDR3 DNA sequence: TGTGCCAGCAGCCCTCAGGGTGGTATATACGGAAACACCATATATTTT. Supplemented by reference TRBV9 and TRBJ1-3, the full variable domain reads DSGVTQTPKHLITATGQRVTLRCSPRSGDLSVYWYQQSLDQGLQFLIQYYNGEERAKGNILERFSAQQFPDLHSELNLSSLELGDSALYFCASSPQGGIYGNTIYFGEGSWLTVV.

The chain uses TRBV6-1 and TRBJ2-7, with D possibly being TRBD2 (5 bases). Germline CDR1 is MNHNS and CDR2 is SASEGT. The CDR3 length is 15 residues. With 7 bases removed from V and 0 bases from J, the gap between germline ends came to 16 bases. CDR3 nucleotides: TGTGCCAGCATCCCGGGAAACCCCAGCTCCTACGAGCAGTACTTC. It is translated as CASIPGNPSSYEQYF.

J is TRBJ1-5 and V is TRBV5-6; no clear D gene. CDR3 length: 14 residues. Germline CDR1 reads SGHDT; CDR2 reads YYEEEE. V dropped 0 bases and J dropped 9 bases, with 13 bases sitting between them. The CDR3 region is CASSLDGRFLPQHF. In DNA form, the CDR3 reads TGTGCCAGCAGCTTGGATGGCAGATTTTTGCCCCAGCATTTT.

In its sample, this clone was seen a few times. The gene calls are TRBV19 and TRBJ1-5; 7 nucleotides match TRBD1. Germline V gene lookup returns CDR1 LNHDA and CDR2 SQIVND (reference sequence). The CDR3 spans 13 residues. V shed 7 bases, J shed 6 bases, and the junction held 6 bases outside the gene matches. The CDR3 protein is CASKSQGVQPQHF. CDR3 nucleotides: TGTGCCAGTAAGAGCCAGGGGGTTCAGCCCCAGCATTTT.

This chain joins TRBV7-6 and TRBJ2-2, with D tentatively TRBD1 (5 bases). V lost 2 bases and J lost 0, with 13 bases in between. This CDR3 is 17 amino acids long. The germline CDR1 and CDR2 sequences are SGHVS and FNYEAQ. CDR3 sequence (DNA): TGTGCCAGCAGCTTACGTAGACAGCACGCGAACACCGGGGAGCTGTTTTTT. Residues: CASSLRRQHANTGELFF. Drawing the rest from reference TRBV7-6 and TRBJ2-2, the complete variable domain is GAGVSQSPRYKVTKRGQDVALRCDPISGHVSLYWYRQALGQGPEFLTYFNYEAQQDKSGLPNDRFSAERPEGSISTLTIQRTEQRDSAMYRCASSLRRQHANTGELFFGEGSRLTVL.

In this sample, this clone turned up once. This chain uses TRBV4-3 with TRBJ2-7; 10 bases are a match to TRBD2. J was trimmed by 3 bases and V by 0 bases; bases with no gene match: 5. CDR1 and CDR2 (germline): LGHNA, YSLEER. This CDR3 has 16 residues. For the CDR3, the DNA is TGCGCCAGCAGCCAAGAGGCTAGCGGGGGCTACTACGAGCAGTACTTC. Translation: CASSQEASGGYYEQYF.

The chain combines TRBV4-2 with TRBJ1-1, with no clear D. The germline V and J ends were trimmed by 0 bases and 2 bases, with 1 base remaining between them. The germline gives CDR1 LGHNA, CDR2 YNFKEQ. The CDR3 extends over 12 amino acids. CDR3 coding DNA: TGTGCCAGCAGCCAAGAAAACACTGAAGCTTTCTTT. Its protein is CASSQENTEAFF.

The gene calls are TRBV18 and TRBJ1-3, with D unresolved. Trimming removed 3 bases from V and 0 bases from J, with 9 bases in between. Germline lookup yields CDR1 KGHSH and CDR2 LQKENI. CDR3 length: 15 amino acids. This CDR3 is CASSPGRLSGNTIYF. The CDR3 DNA reads as TGTGCCAGCTCACCTGGACGGCTCTCTGGAAACACCATATATTTT.

This clone appeared once. This chain links TRBV6-1 with TRBJ1-5; D not certain. Germline CDR1 is MNHNS and CDR2 is SASEGT. V lost 6 bases and J 1 base, leaving 13 bases between the germline ends. This CDR3 contains 15 residues. In DNA form, the CDR3 reads TGTGCCAGCAGCTCCGCCAGTAGGAGCAATCAGCCCCAGCATTTT. Translating it yields CASSSASRSNQPQHF.

A single count supports this clone. The chain couples TRBV30 to TRBJ2-3; D not certain. Trimming shortened V by 2 bases and J by 1 base, and 4 bases separated the two germline ends. CDR3 length: 12 residues. CDR1 is GTSNPN, CDR2 SVGIG, per germline (reference sequence). In DNA, the CDR3 is TGTGCCTGGAGTCCGGGCACAGATACGCAGTATTTT. Its translation: CAWSPGTDTQYF.

The CDR3 nucleotides read TGTGCCAGCAGCTTAGGACAGCGGCCTAACTATGGCTACACCTTC. It codes for CASSLGQRPNYGYTF. The chain recombines TRBV7-9 with TRBJ1-2, with TRBD1 as a possible D gene (5 bases). Germline CDR1 reads SEHNR; CDR2 reads FQNEAQ (reference sequence). Trimming pared 1 base from V and 0 bases from J, leaving 9 bases between. The CDR3 is made up of 15 amino acids.

In DNA, the CDR3 is TGTGCCAGCAGTTTCACCCTCTCCGGGCCACACTATGGCTACACCTTC. Residues: CASSFTLSGPHYGYTF. The rearrangement uses TRBV6-5 and TRBJ1-2, with no clear D. The CDR3 has 16 amino acids. V was trimmed by 4 bases and J by 3 bases, leaving 18 bases between them. Germline CDR1 reads MNHEY; CDR2 reads SVGAGI.

This chain joins TRBV5-8 and TRBJ2-2, with D perhaps TRBD1 or TRBD2 (6 bases each). The CDR3 length is 15 residues. Germline loops: CDR1 SGHTS, CDR2 YDEGEE. Trimming took off 4 bases at V and 8 bases at J, with 18 bases between the two ends. CDR3 DNA: TGTGCCAGCAGCCTAGTCCGAGGGGGGCCTGGGGAGCTGTTTTTT. Protein: CASSLVRGGPGELFF.